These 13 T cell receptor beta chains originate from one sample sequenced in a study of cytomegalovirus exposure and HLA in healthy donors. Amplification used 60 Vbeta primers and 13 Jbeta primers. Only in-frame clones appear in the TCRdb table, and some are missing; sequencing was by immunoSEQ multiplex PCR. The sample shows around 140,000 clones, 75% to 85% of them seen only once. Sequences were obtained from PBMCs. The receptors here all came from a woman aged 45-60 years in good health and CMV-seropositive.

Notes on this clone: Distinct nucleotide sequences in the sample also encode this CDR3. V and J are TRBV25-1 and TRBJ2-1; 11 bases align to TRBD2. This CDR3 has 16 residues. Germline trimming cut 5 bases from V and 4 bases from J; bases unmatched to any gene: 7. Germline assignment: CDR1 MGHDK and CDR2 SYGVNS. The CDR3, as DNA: TGTGCCAGCAGTAGTACTAGCGGGAGTGCTTACAATGAGCAGTTCTTC. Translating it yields CASSSTSGSAYNEQFF.

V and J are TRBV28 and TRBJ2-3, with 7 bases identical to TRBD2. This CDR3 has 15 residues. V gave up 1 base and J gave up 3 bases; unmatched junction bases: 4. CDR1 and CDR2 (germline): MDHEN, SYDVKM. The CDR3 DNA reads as TGTGCCAGCAGTTTATCCGGCGGGAGTACAGATACGCAGTATTTT. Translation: CASSLSGGSTDTQYF.

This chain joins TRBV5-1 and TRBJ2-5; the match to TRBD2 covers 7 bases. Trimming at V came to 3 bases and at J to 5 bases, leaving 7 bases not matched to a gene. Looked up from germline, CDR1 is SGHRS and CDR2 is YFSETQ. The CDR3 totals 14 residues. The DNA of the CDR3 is TGCGCCAGCAGCTCCGTTGGGGGGGAGGAGACCCAGTACTTC. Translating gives CASSSVGGEETQYF.

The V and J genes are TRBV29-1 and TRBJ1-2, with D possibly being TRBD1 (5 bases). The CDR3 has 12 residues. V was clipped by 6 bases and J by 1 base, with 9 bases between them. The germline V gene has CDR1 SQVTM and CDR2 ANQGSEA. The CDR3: CSVDRFNYGYTF. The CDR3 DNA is TGCAGCGTCGACAGATTTAACTATGGCTACACCTTC.

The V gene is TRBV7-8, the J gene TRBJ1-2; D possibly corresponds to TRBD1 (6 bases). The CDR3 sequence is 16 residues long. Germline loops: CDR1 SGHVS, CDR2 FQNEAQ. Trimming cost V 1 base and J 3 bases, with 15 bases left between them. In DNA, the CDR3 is TGTGCCAGCAGCTTAGGCTCGTACAGGGAGTACTATGGCTACACCTTC. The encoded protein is CASSLGSYREYYGYTF.

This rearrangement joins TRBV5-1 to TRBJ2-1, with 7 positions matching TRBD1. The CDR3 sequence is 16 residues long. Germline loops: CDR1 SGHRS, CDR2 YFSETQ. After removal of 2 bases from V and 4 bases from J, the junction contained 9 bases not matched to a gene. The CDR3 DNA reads TGCGCCAGCAGCTTTCTCGCCGGGACAGATTACAATGAGCAGTTCTTC. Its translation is CASSFLAGTDYNEQFF.

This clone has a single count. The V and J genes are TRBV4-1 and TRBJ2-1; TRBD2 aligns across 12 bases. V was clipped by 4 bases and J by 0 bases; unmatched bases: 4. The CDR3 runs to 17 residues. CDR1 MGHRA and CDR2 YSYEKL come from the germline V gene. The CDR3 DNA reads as TGCGCCAGCAGCCGTCAGGGACTAGCGGGCTCCTACAATGAGCAGTTCTTC. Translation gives CASSRQGLAGSYNEQFF.

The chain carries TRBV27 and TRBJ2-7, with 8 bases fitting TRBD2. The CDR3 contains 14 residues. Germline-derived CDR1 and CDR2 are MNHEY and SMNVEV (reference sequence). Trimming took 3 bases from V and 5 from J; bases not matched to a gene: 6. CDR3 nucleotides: TGTGCCAGCAGTTTTTTCGGGAGGGCCGACGAGCAGTACTTC. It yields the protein CASSFFGRADEQYF.

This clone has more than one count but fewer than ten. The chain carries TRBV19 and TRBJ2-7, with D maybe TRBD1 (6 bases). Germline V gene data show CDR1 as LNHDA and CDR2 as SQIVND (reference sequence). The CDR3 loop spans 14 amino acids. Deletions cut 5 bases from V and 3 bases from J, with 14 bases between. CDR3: CASSPPGHRYEQYF. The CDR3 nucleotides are TGTGCCAGTAGTCCCCCGGGACACCGCTACGAGCAGTACTTC.

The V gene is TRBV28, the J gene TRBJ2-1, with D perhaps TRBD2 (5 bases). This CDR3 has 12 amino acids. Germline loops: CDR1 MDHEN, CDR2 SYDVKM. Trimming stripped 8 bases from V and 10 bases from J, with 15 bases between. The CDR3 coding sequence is TGTGCCAGCTCTGGACTTGAAAAAGAGCAGTTCTTC. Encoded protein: CASSGLEKEQFF.

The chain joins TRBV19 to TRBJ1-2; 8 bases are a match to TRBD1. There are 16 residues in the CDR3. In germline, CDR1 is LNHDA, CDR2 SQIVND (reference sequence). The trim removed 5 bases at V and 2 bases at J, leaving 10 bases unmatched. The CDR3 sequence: CASSLISGTGNYGYTF. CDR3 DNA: TGTGCCAGTAGTCTAATCTCCGGGACAGGAAACTATGGCTACACCTTC.

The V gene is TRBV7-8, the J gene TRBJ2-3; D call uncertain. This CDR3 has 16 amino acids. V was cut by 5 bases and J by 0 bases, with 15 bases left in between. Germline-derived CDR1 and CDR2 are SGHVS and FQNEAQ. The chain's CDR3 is CASSEDRYGSTDTQYF. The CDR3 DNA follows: TGTGCCAGCAGCGAAGATCGGTACGGGAGCACAGATACGCAGTATTTT.

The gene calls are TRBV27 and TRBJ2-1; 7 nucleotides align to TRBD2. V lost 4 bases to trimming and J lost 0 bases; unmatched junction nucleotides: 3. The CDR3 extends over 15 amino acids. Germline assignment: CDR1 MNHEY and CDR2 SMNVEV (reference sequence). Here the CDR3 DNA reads TGTGCCAGCAGTTGGGGAGGGCCCTCCTACAATGAGCAGTTCTTC. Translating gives CASSWGGPSYNEQFF.